This TCR beta chain was sequenced in a study of early stage breast cancer tumors. Study-wide background: ER+/PR+/HER2- status applied to about 80% of the 16 invasive breast tumors. Roughly 8 ER+/PR+/HER2- tumors were invasive ductal; a few were invasive lobular. Each sample averaged around 10-fold read coverage. Study observations and caveats: Comparing each tissue with blood distinguished tumor from normal in about 85% of the 16 patients.

A note on this clone: Its antigen is not known.

Assay: immunoSEQ multiplex PCR; the TCRdb copy retains only in-frame clones and omits some. Here the sample spans around 51,000 clones, around 80% being singletons. Trimming took off 5 bases at V and 3 bases at J, with 9 bases between the two ends. There are 13 residues in the CDR3. The germline gives CDR1 LNHDA, CDR2 SQIVND (reference sequence). The chain recombines TRBV19 with TRBJ2-3; maybe TRBD1 (6 bases). The sequence was obtained from a person in their 40s with breast cancer. Material: blood. The CDR3: CASSSQGTDTQYF. The CDR3 DNA reads as TGTGCCAGTAGTTCACAGGGAACAGATACGCAGTATTTT.